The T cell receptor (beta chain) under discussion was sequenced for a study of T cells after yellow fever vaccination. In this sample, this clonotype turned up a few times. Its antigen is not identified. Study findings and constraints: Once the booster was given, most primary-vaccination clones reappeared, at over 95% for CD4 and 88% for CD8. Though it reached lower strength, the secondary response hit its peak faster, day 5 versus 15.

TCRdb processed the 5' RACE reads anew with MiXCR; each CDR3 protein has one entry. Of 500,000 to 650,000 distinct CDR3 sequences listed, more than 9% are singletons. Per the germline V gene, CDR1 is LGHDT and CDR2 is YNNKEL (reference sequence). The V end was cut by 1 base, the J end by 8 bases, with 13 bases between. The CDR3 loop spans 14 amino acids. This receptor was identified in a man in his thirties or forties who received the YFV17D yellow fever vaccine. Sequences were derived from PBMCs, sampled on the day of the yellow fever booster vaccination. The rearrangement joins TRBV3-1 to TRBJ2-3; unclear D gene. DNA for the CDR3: TGTGCCAGCAGCCAAGCCAACTCCGATGCTACGCAGTATTTT. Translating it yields CASSQANSDATQYF.